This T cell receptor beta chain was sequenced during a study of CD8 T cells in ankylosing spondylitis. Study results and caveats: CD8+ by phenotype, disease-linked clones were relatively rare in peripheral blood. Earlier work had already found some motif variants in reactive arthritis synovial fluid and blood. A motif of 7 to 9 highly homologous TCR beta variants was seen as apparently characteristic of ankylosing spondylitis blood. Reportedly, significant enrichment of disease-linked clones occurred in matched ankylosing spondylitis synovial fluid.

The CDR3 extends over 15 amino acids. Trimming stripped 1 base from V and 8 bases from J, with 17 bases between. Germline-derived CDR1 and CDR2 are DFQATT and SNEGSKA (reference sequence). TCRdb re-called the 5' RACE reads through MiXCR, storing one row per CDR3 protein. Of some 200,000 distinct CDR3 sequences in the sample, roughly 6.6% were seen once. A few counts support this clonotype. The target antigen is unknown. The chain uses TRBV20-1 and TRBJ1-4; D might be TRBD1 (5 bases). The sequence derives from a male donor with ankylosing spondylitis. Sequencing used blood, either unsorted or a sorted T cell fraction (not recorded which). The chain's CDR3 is CSARAYGGAREKLFF. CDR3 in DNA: TGCAGTGCTAGAGCCTATGGAGGGGCTAGGGAAAAACTGTTTTTT.